Below are 5 T cell receptor beta chains sequenced from a single sample in a study of blood T cell repertoires in COVID-19. Sequencing was performed with immunoSEQ multiplex PCR; in TCRdb, only in-frame clones are kept and a portion is missing. This table holds hundreds of thousands of clones, 80% to 90% found once. Sequencing was performed on peripheral blood. The receptor set was obtained from a woman between 50 and 59 years old with COVID-19, enrolled during active disease.

The genes are TRBV3-1 (or the pseudogene TRBV3-2) and TRBJ2-2, with 8 bases that match TRBD1. The CDR3 is 16 residues long. V lost 4 bases to trimming and J lost 6 bases; unmatched junction nucleotides: 10. Per the germline V gene, CDR1 is LGHDT and CDR2 is YNNKEL (reference sequence). CDR3 loop: CASSPSGRGLAGELFF. CDR3 nucleotide sequence: TGTGCCAGCAGCCCCTCGGGCAGGGGGCTGGCCGGGGAGCTGTTTTTT.

This clone was detected once. The CDR3 sequence is CASATGANYGYTF. The CDR3 DNA sequence: TGTGCCAGCGCGACAGGGGCTAACTATGGCTACACCTTC. This sequence joins TRBV7-9 and TRBJ1-2; 8 positions agree with TRBD1. Germline V gene sequence: CDR1 SEHNR, CDR2 FQNEAQ (reference sequence). V was clipped by 8 bases and J by 0 bases; unmatched bases: 2. CDR3 size: 13 residues.

The chain combines TRBV6-5 with TRBJ2-7; D possibly corresponds to TRBD2 (5 bases). There are 15 residues in the CDR3. The ends were cut back, 6 bases at V and 3 bases at J, with 18 bases in the middle. CDR1 MNHEY and CDR2 SVGAGI come from the germline V gene. CDR3 nucleotide sequence: TGTGCCAGCAGAGGAGGAGGAACTCTCCGCTACGAGCAGTACTTC. This sequence encodes CASRGGGTLRYEQYF.

This rearrangement joins TRBV30 to TRBJ2-5; tentatively, D is TRBD1 (6 bases). Per the germline V gene, CDR1 is GTSNPN and CDR2 is SVGIG (reference sequence). The CDR3 runs to 13 residues. The V and J ends lost 0 bases and 6 bases respectively, with 11 bases between them. This CDR3 reads CAWSVSQGKTQYF. Written as DNA, the CDR3 is TGTGCCTGGAGTGTGTCCCAGGGGAAGACCCAGTACTTC.

This chain joins TRBV6-5 and TRBJ1-2; TRBD1 might be the D (6 bases). V was trimmed by 7 bases and J by 4 bases, leaving 13 bases between them. CDR3 size: 13 residues. Per germline, CDR1 MNHEY and CDR2 SVGAGI. The CDR3: CASTRGEGYGYTF. The DNA for the CDR3 is TGTGCCAGCACCAGGGGAGAAGGCTATGGCTACACCTTC.